Listed here are 13 T cell receptor beta chains from one sample, sequenced in a study of T cells in Graves' hyperthyroidism and ophthalmopathy. RNA transcripts provided the source from which TCR beta CDR3 regions were amplified. The HTBI set primed first-round TCR CDR3 RT-PCR. One entry per CDR3 protein, called by TCRdb with MiXCR from the multiplex PCR reads. The sample holds some 490,000 distinct CDR3 sequences, 16% seen once. Sequencing was performed on blood. These receptors all stem from a woman aged 25 to 39 with Graves' ophthalmopathy.

This clonotype was observed many times. The rearrangement uses TRBV3-1 and TRBJ2-6, with a weak D call TRBD1 (6 bases). CDR1 is LGHDT, CDR2 YNNKEL, per germline (reference sequence). Trimming pared 7 bases from V and 0 bases from J, leaving 19 bases between. The CDR3 consists of 18 residues. The CDR3 nucleotides are TGTGCCAGCACCTTTGGCAGGGGATTCGGCTCTGGGGCCAACGTCCTGACTTTC. Its protein is CASTFGRGFGSGANVLTF.

The chain combines TRBV20-1 with TRBJ2-7; D is tentatively TRBD1 or TRBD2 (5 bases each). The CDR3 spans 14 residues. The germline gives CDR1 DFQATT, CDR2 SNEGSKA (reference sequence). Trimming left V 5 bases short and J 1 base short, with 15 bases between. The CDR3 coding sequence is TGCAGTGCTCCCCGGGACCCAGCGTCCTACGAGCAGTACTTC. This encodes CSAPRDPASYEQYF.

The CDR3 nucleotides are TGTGCCAGCAGTCCTCAGTCCGGGACTAGCGTCTACGAGCAGTACTTC. Protein product: CASSPQSGTSVYEQYF. The V gene is TRBV27, the J gene TRBJ2-7; 10 positions match TRBD2. The V and J ends lost 5 bases and 3 bases, in that order; junction bases with no gene match: 10. The CDR3 has 16 amino acids. CDR1 is MNHEY and CDR2 is SMNVEV in the germline V gene (reference sequence).

This clonotype was observed a handful of times. Germline is not matched at one junction end, which may reflect a read error. The rearrangement joins TRBV7-7 to TRBJ2-1, with D perhaps TRBD1 (6 bases). The CDR3 totals 14 residues. CDR1 is SSHAT, CDR2 FNYEAQ, per germline (reference sequence). This chain's CDR3 is CASSFLQGNDEQFF. The CDR3 bases are TGTGCTAGCAGCTTCCTTCAGGGGAACGATGAGCAGTTCTTC.

This clonotype was seen only a few times. This rearrangement joins TRBV7-2 to TRBJ2-7; possible D gene TRBD1, 5 bases. The germline V and J ends were trimmed by 5 bases and 4 bases, with 18 bases remaining between them. The germline CDR1 and CDR2 sequences are SGHTA and FQGNSA. This CDR3 comprises 15 residues. The CDR3 sequence: CASSLQVAEGYEQYF. CDR3 in DNA: TGTGCCAGCAGCCTACAGGTGGCGGAAGGGTACGAGCAGTACTTC.

This clonotype turned up a few times. The chain links TRBV24-1 to TRBJ2-7, with TRBD1 matching over 10 bases. Trimming at V came to 4 bases and at J to 5 bases, leaving 10 bases not matched to a gene. CDR1 is KGHDR, CDR2 SFDVKD, per germline. The CDR3 extends over 16 amino acids. This CDR3 is CATSDPRTGGSDEQYF. In DNA, the CDR3 is TGTGCCACCAGTGACCCCCGGACAGGGGGATCCGACGAGCAGTACTTC.

This clonotype was seen a handful of times. This may come from a read error, since a much larger clone is one base off. The gene calls are TRBV30 and TRBJ1-2; 10 nucleotides agree with TRBD1. V shed 2 bases and J 10 bases; nucleotides not matched to a gene: 10. Looked up from germline, CDR1 is GTSNPN and CDR2 is SVGIG (reference sequence). This CDR3 contains 14 residues. The CDR3 sequence: CAWSIQAGTGDYTF. The CDR3 DNA follows: TGTGCCTGGAGTATACAGGCTGGGACAGGGGACTACACCTTC.

Points on this clonotype: A clone one base away is much larger, so this may be a read error. V is TRBV28 and J is TRBJ2-5, with 9 positions matching TRBD2. The CDR3 loop spans 15 amino acids. CDR1 and CDR2 from the germline V gene are MDHEN and SYDVKM. The CDR3 here is CATRRGRAGQETRYF. The CDR3 bases are TGTGCCACTCGACGCGGGAGGGCCGGGCAAGAGACCCGGTACTTC.

This chain joins TRBV28 and TRBJ1-4, with a weak D call TRBD1 (5 bases). From germline, CDR1 is MDHEN and CDR2 SYDVKM. The CDR3 is made up of 18 amino acids. Trimming removed 2 bases at V and 1 base at J, with 17 bases between. The CDR3: CASSLLTGGWETNEKLFF. The CDR3 DNA follows: TGTGCCAGCAGTTTACTAACTGGGGGGTGGGAAACTAATGAAAAACTGTTTTTT.

This clonotype has more than one count but fewer than ten. Its ends do not fully match the called genes, so a read error is possible. The chain links TRBV27 to TRBJ1-6; D is ambiguous. The germline V gene has CDR1 MNHEY and CDR2 SMNVEV (reference sequence). CDR3 size: 19 residues. The CDR3 sequence: CASSYTSDGPPSHNSPLHF. In DNA, the CDR3 is TGTGCCAGCAGTTACACATCTGACGGACCCCCCTCCCATAATTCACCCCTCCACTTT.

This clonotype was seen many times. The chain recombines TRBV12-3 or TRBV12-4 with TRBJ2-7; 10 nucleotides line up with TRBD2. V was clipped by 5 bases and J by 2 bases; unmatched bases: 9. The CDR3 length is 16 residues. The CDR3 sequence is CASSPRSGRDPYEQYF. The CDR3 bases are TGTGCCAGCAGTCCCCGCAGCGGGAGGGACCCCTACGAGCAGTACTTC.

For this clonotype: At one end the junction does not follow the germline gene, possibly because of a read error. The chain is built from TRBV30 and TRBJ1-4; D is undetermined. CDR1 and CDR2 (germline): GTSNPN, SVGIG (reference sequence). The CDR3 totals 11 residues. The CDR3 sequence: CARSPDSKLFF. CDR3 nucleotide sequence: TGTGCCCGGAGCCCAGATTCCAAACTGTTTTTT.

Ten or more counts support this clonotype. This rearrangement joins TRBV2 to TRBJ1-3; tentatively, D is TRBD1 (5 bases). V lost 1 base to trimming and J lost 4 bases, with 11 bases between them. Germline V gives CDR1 SNHLY, CDR2 FYNNEI. The CDR3 extends over 15 amino acids. The CDR3 here is CASSEVWDLGNTIYF. CDR3 nucleotide sequence: TGTGCCAGCAGTGAAGTATGGGACTTAGGAAACACCATATATTTT.